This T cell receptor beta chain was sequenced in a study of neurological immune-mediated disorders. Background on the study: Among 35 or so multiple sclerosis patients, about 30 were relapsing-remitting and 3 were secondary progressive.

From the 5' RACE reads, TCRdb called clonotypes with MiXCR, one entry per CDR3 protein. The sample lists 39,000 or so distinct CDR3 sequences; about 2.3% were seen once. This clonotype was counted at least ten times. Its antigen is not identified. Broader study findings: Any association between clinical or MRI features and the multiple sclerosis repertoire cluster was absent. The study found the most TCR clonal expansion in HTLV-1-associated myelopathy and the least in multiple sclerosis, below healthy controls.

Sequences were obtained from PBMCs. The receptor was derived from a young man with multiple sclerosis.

The CDR3 is CASSLTQAANNEQFF. The DNA for the CDR3 is TGTGCCAGCAGCTTGACCCAGGCAGCAAATAATGAGCAGTTCTTC. The chain is built from TRBV7-3 and TRBJ2-1; D remains ambiguous. The V gene lost 3 bases and the J gene lost 7 bases, with 16 bases spanning the gap. The CDR3 length is 15 residues. Per germline, CDR1 SGHTA and CDR2 FQGTGA. Filled out from reference TRBV7-3 and TRBJ2-1, the complete variable domain reads GAGVSQTPSNKVTEKGKYVELRCDPISGHTALYWYRQSLGQGPEFLIYFQGTGAADDSGLPNDRFFAVRPEGSVSTLKIQRTERGDSAVYLCASSLTQAANNEQFFGPGTRLTVL.